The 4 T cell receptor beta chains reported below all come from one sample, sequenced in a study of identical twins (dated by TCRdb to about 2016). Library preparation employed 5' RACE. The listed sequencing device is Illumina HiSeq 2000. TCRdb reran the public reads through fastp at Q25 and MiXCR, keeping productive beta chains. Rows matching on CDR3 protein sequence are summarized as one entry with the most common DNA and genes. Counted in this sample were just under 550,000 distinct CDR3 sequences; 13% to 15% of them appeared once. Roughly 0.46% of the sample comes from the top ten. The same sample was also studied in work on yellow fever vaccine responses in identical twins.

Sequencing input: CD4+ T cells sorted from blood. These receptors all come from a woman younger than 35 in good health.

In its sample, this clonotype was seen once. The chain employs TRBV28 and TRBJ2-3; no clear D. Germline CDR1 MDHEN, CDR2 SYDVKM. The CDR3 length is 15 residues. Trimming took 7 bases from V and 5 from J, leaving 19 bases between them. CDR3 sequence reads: CASTKVGSRKDTQYF. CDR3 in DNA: TGTGCCAGCACAAAGGTGGGGTCACGCAAAGATACGCAGTATTTT.

The CDR3 nucleotides read TGTGCCAGCAGCTTAGTGCAAGCAGGCACCGGGGAGCTGTTTTTT. This translates into CASSLVQAGTGELFF. The chain employs TRBV11-2 and TRBJ2-2; D gene unclear. Trimming removed 1 base at V and 4 bases at J, with 10 bases between. The CDR3 is made up of 15 amino acids. Germline V gene sequence: CDR1 SGHAT, CDR2 FQNNGV. The full variable domain, in which reference TRBV11-2 and TRBJ2-2 provide the parts outside the CDR3, is EAGVAQSPRYKIIEKRQSVAFWCNPISGHATLYWYQQILGQGPKLLIQFQNNGVVDDSQLPKDRFSAERLKGVDSTLKIQPAKLEDSAVYLCASSLVQAGTGELFFGEGSRLTVL.

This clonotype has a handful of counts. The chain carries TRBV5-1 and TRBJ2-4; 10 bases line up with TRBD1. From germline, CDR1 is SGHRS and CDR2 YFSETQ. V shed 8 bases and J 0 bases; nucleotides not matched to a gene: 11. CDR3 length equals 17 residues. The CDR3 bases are TGCGCCAGTAGCCCGGGACAGGGGACACAAGCCAAAAACATTCAGTACTTC. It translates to CASSPGQGTQAKNIQYF. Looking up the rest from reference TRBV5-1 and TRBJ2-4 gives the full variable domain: KAGVTQTPRYLIKTRGQQVTLSCSPISGHRSVSWYQQTPGQGLQFLFEYFSETQRNKGNFPGRFSGRQFSNSRSEMNVSTLELGDSALYLCASSPGQGTQAKNIQYFGAGTRLSVL.

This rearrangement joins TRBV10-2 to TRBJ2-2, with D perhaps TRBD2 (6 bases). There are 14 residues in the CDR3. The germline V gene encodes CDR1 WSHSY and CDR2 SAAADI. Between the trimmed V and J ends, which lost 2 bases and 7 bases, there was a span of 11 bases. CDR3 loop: CASSEGRSHGELFF. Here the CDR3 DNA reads TGCGCCAGCAGTGAGGGGAGGTCCCACGGGGAGCTGTTTTTT.